This T cell receptor beta chain was documented in a study of blood T cell dynamics during melanoma immunotherapy. Study-wide background: Standard first-line treatment here was pembrolizumab or nivolumab plus ipilimumab in metastatic melanoma.

The protocol was immunoSEQ multiplex PCR, while the TCRdb copy is restricted to in-frame clones and leaves out a portion. The repertoire holds roughly 30,000 clones, with approximately 80% as singletons. This clone occurred a few times. V shed 3 bases and J shed 5 bases, with 5 bases lying between them. The germline V gene has CDR1 MDHEN and CDR2 SYDVKM. The CDR3 totals 13 residues. Time point of the sample: week 3, after first cycle of checkpoint inhibitor. This chain links TRBV28 with TRBJ1-6; D not certain. The sample consisted of blood, taken from a patient treated with checkpoint blockade. The clonotype originates from a human donor with melanoma. The CDR3 nucleotides are TGTGCCAGCAGTTTGAAGGATAATTCACCCCTCCACTTT. Amino acid sequence: CASSLKDNSPLHF.